These 31 T cell receptor beta chains originate from one sample sequenced in a study of blood T cell repertoires in COVID-19. Sequencing used immunoSEQ multiplex PCR; TCRdb keeps in-frame clones, though not all of them. The sample comprises approximately 240,000 clones, approximately 79% of which are singletons, and roughly 4% rests with the top ten. Sequencing was done on a sample of peripheral blood. The receptors here all came from a woman aged 40 to 50 with active or convalescent COVID-19.

The chain links TRBV10-3 to TRBJ1-4; D is possibly TRBD1 (6 bases). CDR3 length: 15 residues. V lost 4 bases and J lost 10, with 19 bases in between. In germline, CDR1 is ENHRY, CDR2 SYGVKD. The CDR3 DNA follows: TGTGCCATCAGTGCCGAACAGGGAGGGGTGGGAAAACTGTTTTTT. Amino acid sequence: CAISAEQGGVGKLFF.

CDR3 nucleotide sequence: TGTGCCAGCAGCCCCAGCGCTACCCTTCAAGAGACCCAGTACTTC. It encodes CASSPSATLQETQYF. This sequence joins TRBV7-3 and TRBJ2-5, with unresolved D. Germline loops: CDR1 SGHTA, CDR2 FQGTGA. V lost 5 bases and J lost 2, with 15 bases in between. This CDR3 contains 15 residues.

The V gene is TRBV14, the J gene TRBJ2-1, with TRBD2 identical over 12 bases. The CDR3 contains 16 residues. V shed 4 bases and J 7 bases; nucleotides not matched to a gene: 8. The germline gives CDR1 SGHDN, CDR2 FVKESK. The chain's CDR3 is CASSRELAGGWNEQFF. DNA for the CDR3: TGTGCCAGCAGCCGCGAACTAGCGGGGGGTTGGAATGAGCAGTTCTTC.

The chain joins TRBV28 to TRBJ2-1; TRBD2 aligns across 11 bases. The trim removed 3 bases at V and 12 bases at J, leaving 10 bases unmatched. CDR1 is MDHEN, CDR2 SYDVKM, per germline. CDR3 length: 15 residues. The CDR3 spells CASSFSLAGGLRQFF. The CDR3 DNA reads TGTGCCAGCAGTTTTTCTCTAGCGGGGGGTCTTAGGCAGTTCTTC.

This clone was seen a few times. This chain uses TRBV30 with TRBJ1-2; possibly TRBD1 for D (6 bases). The length of the CDR3 is 12 residues. The V end lost 3 bases, the J end lost 4 bases, and 9 bases lay between the germline ends. Germline CDR1 and CDR2: GTSNPN and SVGIG (reference sequence). Here the CDR3 reads CAWSPTGYGYTF. The CDR3 DNA sequence: TGTGCCTGGAGCCCGACAGGCTATGGCTACACCTTC.

The table lists this clone with a count of one. The chain recombines TRBV12-3 or TRBV12-4 with TRBJ1-1; TRBD1 is a possible D gene (6 bases). The CDR3 consists of 12 residues. V was pared by 7 bases and J by 7 bases, with 13 bases between. The CDR3 reads CASTLGAIEAFF. CDR3 DNA: TGTGCCAGCACCCTGGGGGCGATTGAAGCTTTCTTT.

This clone showed up just once. The V and J genes are TRBV9 and TRBJ1-1, with D possibly matching TRBD1 (6 bases). CDR3 length equals 15 residues. The ends were cut back, 6 bases at V and 4 bases at J, with 19 bases in the middle. Germline V gives CDR1 SGDLS, CDR2 YYNGEE. In DNA, the CDR3 is TGTGCCAGCACCAGGCGGGGGGGCCTGGGCACTGAAGCTTTCTTT. Protein product: CASTRRGGLGTEAFF.

V gene TRBV27 combines with J gene TRBJ1-2, with D possibly being TRBD1 (6 bases). The germline gives CDR1 MNHEY, CDR2 SMNVEV (reference sequence). V was cut by 3 bases and J by 8 bases, with 25 bases left in between. This CDR3 has 17 amino acids. The CDR3 bases are TGTGCCAGCAGTTTCAACCGCCACAGGGAAGGTGGGGGAGGCTACACCTTC. It translates to CASSFNRHREGGGGYTF.

The CDR3 is CASSEGLGSGNTIYF. The CDR3 DNA sequence: TGTGCCAGCAGTGAAGGTCTCGGCTCTGGAAACACCATATATTTT. The gene calls are TRBV2 and TRBJ1-3; no definite D call. Germline CDR1 is SNHLY and CDR2 is FYNNEI. Trimming removed 1 base at V and 0 bases at J, with 7 bases between. The CDR3 length is 15 residues.

V is TRBV7-9 and J is TRBJ1-6; D remains ambiguous. Trimming took off 8 bases at V and 8 bases at J, with 16 bases between the two ends. This CDR3 spans 14 amino acids. The germline V gene encodes CDR1 SEHNR and CDR2 FQNEAQ (reference sequence). The CDR3 loop is CASGGWPADSPLHF. The CDR3, as DNA: TGTGCCAGCGGTGGTTGGCCGGCGGATTCACCCCTCCACTTT.

The chain employs TRBV6-5 and TRBJ2-7, with D possibly TRBD2 on 5 matching bases. This CDR3 is 14 amino acids long. The germline CDR1 and CDR2 sequences are MNHEY and SVGAGI. V gave up 4 bases and J gave up 2 bases, with 12 bases separating them. The CDR3 coding sequence is TGTGCCAGCAGTTCCACGGGGTTCACCTACGAGCAGTACTTC. This translates into CASSSTGFTYEQYF.

The chain employs TRBV18 and TRBJ2-3, with D unclear. The CDR3 consists of 15 residues. Trimming removed 1 base at V and 2 bases at J, with 10 bases between. Germline V lookup: CDR1 KGHSH, CDR2 LQKENI. The DNA of the CDR3 is TGTGCCAGCTCACCACGCGACACTTACACAGATACGCAGTATTTT. This sequence encodes CASSPRDTYTDTQYF. Using reference TRBV18 and TRBJ2-3 for the parts outside the CDR3, the full variable domain is NAGVMQNPRHLVRRRGQEARLRCSPMKGHSHVYWYRQLPEEGLKFMVYLQKENIIDESGMPKERFSAEFPKEGPSILRIQQVVRGDSAAYFCASSPRDTYTDTQYFGPGTRLTVL.

The gene calls are TRBV5-1 and TRBJ2-5; 7 bases fit TRBD2. The ends lost 4 bases at V and 2 bases at J; junction bases unmatched: 8. Germline loops: CDR1 SGHRS, CDR2 YFSETQ. The CDR3 is made up of 15 amino acids. The CDR3 loop reads CASSLDWGGQETQYF. The CDR3 coding sequence is TGCGCCAGCAGCCTAGATTGGGGGGGGCAAGAGACCCAGTACTTC.

The chain has TRBV19 and TRBJ2-5; the D gene is possibly TRBD2 (6 bases). This CDR3 contains 13 residues. Trimming took off 5 bases at V and 4 bases at J, with 11 bases between the two ends. CDR1 is LNHDA and CDR2 is SQIVND in the germline V gene (reference sequence). In nucleotides, the CDR3 is TGTGCCAGTAGTCGCCGGCGGGGAGAGACCCAGTACTTC. Its translation: CASSRRRGETQYF.

This chain joins TRBV4-1 and TRBJ1-2, with a possible D match to TRBD1 (5 bases). Trimming removed 1 base from V and 8 bases from J, with 17 bases in between. The CDR3 has 15 residues. CDR1 and CDR2 from the germline V gene are MGHRA and YSYEKL. DNA for the CDR3: TGCGCCAGCAGCCAAGGAGACAGTTATACACTCGGCTACACCTTC. It translates to CASSQGDSYTLGYTF.

This chain connects TRBV18 to TRBJ1-3; TRBD1 aligns across 7 bases. This CDR3 region has 15 residues. CDR1 is KGHSH and CDR2 is LQKENI in the germline V gene. V lost 3 bases and J lost 0; bases outside the gene matches: 2. The CDR3 DNA reads as TGTGCCAGCTCACCGTACAGGGGCTCTGGAAACACCATATATTTT. Protein sequence: CASSPYRGSGNTIYF.

The chain combines TRBV27 with TRBJ1-3; D ambiguous. From germline, CDR1 is MNHEY and CDR2 SMNVEV (reference sequence). The CDR3 spans 13 residues. V shed 8 bases and J shed 0 bases, with 8 bases lying between them. This CDR3 reads CASHSRSGNTIYF. The CDR3 DNA reads as TGTGCCAGCCACTCCCGCTCTGGAAACACCATATATTTT.

This clone has just a few counts. V gene TRBV4-1 combines with J gene TRBJ1-5; maybe TRBD1 (5 bases). The germline V gene encodes CDR1 MGHRA and CDR2 YSYEKL. Trimming cost V 0 bases and J 7 bases, with 13 bases left between them. The CDR3 length is 15 residues. The CDR3 nucleotides read TGCGCCAGCAGCCAAGATAAAGGGGCCAGGCAGCCCCAGCATTTT. Translated: CASSQDKGARQPQHF.

The chain carries TRBV19 and TRBJ1-5; possibly TRBD1 for D (6 bases). Germline V lookup: CDR1 LNHDA, CDR2 SQIVND (reference sequence). V lost 4 bases and J lost 0, with 7 bases in between. This CDR3 has 14 amino acids. The CDR3 DNA follows: TGTGCCAGTAGTAGGACAGATAGCAATCAGCCCCAGCATTTT. Encoded protein: CASSRTDSNQPQHF. The full variable domain, rest sourced from reference TRBV19 and TRBJ1-5, is DGGITQSPKYLFRKEGQNVTLSCEQNLNHDAMYWYRQDPGQGLRLIYYSQIVNDFQKGDIAEGYSVSREKKESFPLTVTSAQKNPTAFYLCASSRTDSNQPQHFGDGTRLSIL.

This clone was seen only a few times. This chain connects TRBV3-1 (or the pseudogene TRBV3-2) to TRBJ1-6, with TRBD1 matching 9 bases. The germline V gene has CDR1 LGHDT and CDR2 YNNKEL (reference sequence). The CDR3 totals 16 residues. V was pared by 4 bases and J by 10 bases, with 11 bases of the junction left unmatched. The CDR3 nucleotides are TGTGCCAGCAGCCTATTGACAGGGGGATCGGGCTCACCCCTCCACTTT. This codes for CASSLLTGGSGSPLHF.

Many counts were recorded for this clone. The CDR3: CAWSVLGHTQYF. CDR3 nucleotide sequence: TGTGCCTGGAGTGTGTTGGGGCATACGCAGTATTTT. The gene calls are TRBV30 and TRBJ2-3; the D gene is possibly TRBD1 (5 bases). Germline CDR1 and CDR2: GTSNPN and SVGIG (reference sequence). This CDR3 has 12 amino acids. V was shortened by 0 bases and J by 7 bases, with 8 bases between the two germline ends.

The rearrangement links TRBV5-1 to TRBJ2-1; D uncertain. Deletions cut 0 bases from V and 4 bases from J, with 8 bases between. Germline V gene lookup returns CDR1 SGHRS and CDR2 YFSETQ. The CDR3 has 14 amino acids. CDR3 in DNA: TGCGCCAGCAGCTTGGAGTCACAATACAATGAGCAGTTCTTC. As protein: CASSLESQYNEQFF.

The chain couples TRBV2 to TRBJ1-5, with a possible D match to TRBD1 (6 bases). The V end lost 2 bases, the J end lost 1 base, and 6 bases lay between the germline ends. Germline V lookup: CDR1 SNHLY, CDR2 FYNNEI. The CDR3 is made up of 14 amino acids. The CDR3 DNA reads TGTGCCAGCAGTGAACAGGGGAGCAATCAGCCCCAGCATTTT. It translates to CASSEQGSNQPQHF.

V is TRBV3-1 (or the pseudogene TRBV3-2) and J is TRBJ1-2, with D perhaps TRBD1 (6 bases). Germline values: CDR1 LGHDT, CDR2 YNNKEL (reference sequence). The CDR3 consists of 14 residues. V lost 5 bases, J lost 4 bases, and 14 bases lay in between. CDR3 loop: CASSNRQASYGYTF. In nucleotides, the CDR3 is TGTGCCAGCAGCAATAGACAGGCCAGCTATGGCTACACCTTC.

This clone showed up just a few times. The gene calls are TRBV2 and TRBJ2-7; D uncertain. Germline CDR1 reads SNHLY; CDR2 reads FYNNEI. V was cut by 2 bases and J by 2 bases, with 7 bases left in between. The CDR3 consists of 13 residues. The CDR3 region has the DNA TGTGCCAGCAGTGAACCCTTTGCCTACGAGCAGTACTTC. Protein sequence: CASSEPFAYEQYF.

The chain carries TRBV11-3 and TRBJ2-5, with 8 bases that match TRBD1. J was trimmed by 4 bases and V by 4 bases; bases with no gene match: 14. Germline-derived CDR1 and CDR2 are SGHNT and YENEEA. The CDR3 sequence is 17 residues long. The CDR3 nucleotides are TGTGCCAGCAGCTCGAGAGATGGCAGGGGGCGCGTAGAGACCCAGTACTTC. Residues: CASSSRDGRGRVETQYF.

The chain employs TRBV30 and TRBJ1-2; 10 bases agree with TRBD1. The CDR3 sequence is 11 residues long. V lost 5 bases and J lost 8; bases outside the gene matches: 2. In germline, CDR1 is GTSNPN, CDR2 SVGIG (reference sequence). The CDR3 protein is CAWRDRGGYTF. CDR3 coding DNA: TGTGCCTGGCGGGACAGGGGAGGCTACACCTTC.

The chain uses TRBV28 and TRBJ1-2; tentative D call: TRBD1 (5 bases). The V and J ends lost 3 bases and 3 bases respectively, with 8 bases between them. The CDR3 consists of 13 residues. Germline V gene sequence: CDR1 MDHEN, CDR2 SYDVKM. For the CDR3, the DNA is TGTGCCAGCAGTTTCCCGACAGACTATGGCTACACCTTC. Its protein product is CASSFPTDYGYTF.

The rearrangement uses TRBV12-2 and TRBJ2-7; the table's D call TRBD1 went unverified against the DNA. TRBV12-2 is given as a pseudogene. The CDR3 consists of 13 residues. The CDR3 sequence is CASRIRGWREQYV. As DNA, the CDR3 is TGTGCAAGTCGCATCAGGGGATGGAGAGAGCAGTACGTC.

V and J are TRBV6-1 and TRBJ1-1; D gene ambiguous. The CDR3 sequence is 13 residues long. The V end lost 2 bases, the J end lost 12 bases, and 16 bases lay between the germline ends. Germline V gene data show CDR1 as MNHNS and CDR2 as SASEGT. CDR3 in amino acids: CASSEQPRGRTFF. The CDR3 nucleotides read TGTGCCAGCAGTGAACAGCCACGGGGTCGCACTTTCTTT.

This chain uses TRBV28 with TRBJ1-1; tentatively, D is TRBD1 (5 bases). Per the germline V gene, CDR1 is MDHEN and CDR2 is SYDVKM. The CDR3 sequence is 15 residues long. V was shortened by 3 bases and J by 2 bases, with 13 bases between the two germline ends. CDR3 DNA sequence: TGTGCCAGCAGTTTTCGCGGAGGGGCAAACACTGAAGCTTTCTTT. This gives the protein CASSFRGGANTEAFF.